This T cell receptor beta chain was profiled in a study of blood T cell repertoires in COVID-19. Seattle researchers signed up patients amid active infection and tracked them longitudinally. CDR1 KGHDR and CDR2 SFDVKD come from the germline V gene. Germline trimming cut 6 bases from V and 0 bases from J; bases unmatched to any gene: 10. The CDR3 extends over 17 amino acids. In the original workflow: It was from reference gene primer amplification that nucleated cell counts were estimated. The repertoire was sequenced with immunoSEQ multiplex PCR; TCRdb's copy has only in-frame clones and lacks some. That table supplies the V and J calls and clone size; D and trimming were determined from the DNA. Of approximately 250,000 clones in the sample, over 75% are singletons; the top ten hold approximately 5.1%.

The sequence was obtained from a man aged 45 to 65 with COVID-19, enrolled during active disease. Sequenced sample: peripheral blood. The genes are TRBV24-1 and TRBJ2-3; 8 bases are shared with TRBD2. The CDR3 reads CATSISGEPTSTDTQYF. DNA of the CDR3: TGTGCCACCAGTATTAGCGGGGAACCCACTAGCACAGATACGCAGTATTTT.